This T cell receptor (beta chain) was obtained from a study of cytotoxic CD8 clonotypes in ibrutinib-treated CLL (dated by TCRdb to about 2021). Context from the whole study: In this cohort, approximately 15 patients were treatment-naive and about a dozen were relapsed/refractory, while about 18 had unmutated IGHV. Cryopreserved peripheral blood mononuclear cells were obtained before treatment, at response, and at either sustained remission or disease progression. Response samples were obtained after a median of approximately twelve months of treatment, with a range of roughly 6 to 40 months. Responses were partial in some 24 patients and complete in 2; after median 68 months follow-up, around 15 stayed in remission and some twelve progressed. Patients were still on ibrutinib when every remission and progressive disease sample was collected. On average, each sample yielded 250,000 to 300,000 productive templates and around 98,000 productive rearrangements. Longitudinal samples were available for about 30% of the roughly 90 trial participants. Study-level results and caveats: Public clonotypes were rare and either shrank or stayed stable during treatment, and the rise in clonality at ibrutinib response reflected expansion of private clonotypes. Lymph node repertoires were not examined, and the timing of sampling was not matched between patients in sustained remission and those whose disease progressed. Baseline clonality was found to be higher than that of age-matched healthy donors and was strongly correlated with circulating CD8+ T-cell counts. Clonality rose at ibrutinib response, remained stable during sustained remission, and dropped back toward baseline at progression.

The time point label on this specimen signifies: approximately 2 years on ibrutinib. Roughly 1.9 micrograms of genomic DNA were extracted from cryopreserved PBMCs for TCR beta library preparation. Longitudinal blood samples from CLL patients on ibrutinib monotherapy were analyzed using high-throughput TCR beta sequencing. The patients took part in an open-label, single-center phase 2 trial of ibrutinib monotherapy. V loses 4 bases of germline sequence and J loses 8 bases, and the interval between the two ends is 20 bases. According to the germline V gene, CDR1 reads MDHEN and CDR2 reads SYDVKM. Its CDR3 holds 15 amino acids, cysteine through phenylalanine. Just CDR3 DNA is preserved here, 45 bases in frame from base 1. The goal of deep resolution MiSeq sequencing was a depth between 1 in 1 million and 1 in 200,000 T cells, and coverage averaged 10x per clonotype. The immunoSEQ hsTCRB Kit was used to generate the TCR beta libraries. Turning to the authors' computational methods: Data were analyzed with ImmunoSEQ Data Assistant and ImmunoSEQ Analyzer, with V, D and J genes assigned per IMGT definitions. Clonality was computed as one minus normalized Shannon entropy of productive rearrangement frequencies, ranging from 0 to 1. Only overrepresented clonotypes making up at least 0.05% of each patient's repertoire were included in the public clonotype analysis. Repertoires from approximately 12 age-matched healthy donors in immuneACCESS were used as clonality controls. TCRdb provides this immuneACCESS table in a form limited to in-frame rearrangements. Some clones are lacking; in checked studies, under half of them reflect an unresolved V gene, and why the rest are absent is not known. D and trimming come from the DNA, and the V and J calls and clone size come from that table. The sample has more than 110,000 clones on record, 76% of them singletons. The biggest ten clones account for 4.5% to 6% of the sample.

Turning to this clone: Its antigen has not been determined. It has no much larger one-base neighbor in the sample; base qualities were not kept.

The chain is made from TRBV28 and TRBJ1-2; D gene: possibly TRBD1, on 6 matching bases. Sequenced material: PBMCs, taken after 24 months of ibrutinib treatment. This receptor was taken from a human donor with chronic lymphocytic leukemia. The DNA sequence is given as TGTGCCAGCAGTTGGGGGGCAGGCAGGGTAGGAGGCTACACCTTC. The encoded protein is CASSWGAGRVGGYTF.